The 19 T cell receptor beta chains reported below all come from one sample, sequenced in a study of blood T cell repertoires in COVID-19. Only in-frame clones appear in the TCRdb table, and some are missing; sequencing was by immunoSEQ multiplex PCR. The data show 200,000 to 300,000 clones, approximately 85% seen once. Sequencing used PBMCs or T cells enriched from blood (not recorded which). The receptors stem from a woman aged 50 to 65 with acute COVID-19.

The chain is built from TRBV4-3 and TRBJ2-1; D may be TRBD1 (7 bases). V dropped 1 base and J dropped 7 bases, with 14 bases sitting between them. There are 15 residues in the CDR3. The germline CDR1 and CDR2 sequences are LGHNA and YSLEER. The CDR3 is CASSQASGGTNEQFF. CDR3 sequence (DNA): TGCGCCAGCAGCCAAGCCTCAGGGGGGACTAATGAGCAGTTCTTC.

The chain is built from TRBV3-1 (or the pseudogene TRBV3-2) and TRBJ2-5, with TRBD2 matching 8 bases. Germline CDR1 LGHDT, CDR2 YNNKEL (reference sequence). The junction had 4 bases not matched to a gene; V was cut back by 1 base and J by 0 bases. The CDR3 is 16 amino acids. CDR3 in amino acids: CASSQVAGSNQETQYF. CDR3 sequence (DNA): TGTGCCAGCAGCCAAGTAGCGGGGTCGAACCAAGAGACCCAGTACTTC.

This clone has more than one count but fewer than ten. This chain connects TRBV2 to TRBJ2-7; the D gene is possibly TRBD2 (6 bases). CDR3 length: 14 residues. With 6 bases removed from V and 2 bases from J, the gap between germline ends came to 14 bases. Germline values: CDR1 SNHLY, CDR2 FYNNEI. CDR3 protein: CASRRDGGAYEQYF. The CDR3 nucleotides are TGTGCCAGCAGAAGGGACGGGGGAGCCTACGAGCAGTACTTC.

CDR3 in amino acids: CASSAPPGNTGELFF. In DNA form, the CDR3 reads TGTGCCAGCAGCGCCCCCCCAGGGAACACCGGGGAGCTGTTTTTT. The chain has TRBV7-8 and TRBJ2-2; unclear D gene. The CDR3 has 15 residues. Germline values: CDR1 SGHVS, CDR2 FQNEAQ. Trimming cost V 5 bases and J 1 base, with 11 bases left between them.

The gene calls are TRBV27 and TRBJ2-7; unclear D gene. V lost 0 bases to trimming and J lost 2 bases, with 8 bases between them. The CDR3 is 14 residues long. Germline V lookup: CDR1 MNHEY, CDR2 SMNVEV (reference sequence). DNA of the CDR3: TGTGCCAGCAGTTTATCCCTCCTTACCTACGAGCAGTACTTC. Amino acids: CASSLSLLTYEQYF.

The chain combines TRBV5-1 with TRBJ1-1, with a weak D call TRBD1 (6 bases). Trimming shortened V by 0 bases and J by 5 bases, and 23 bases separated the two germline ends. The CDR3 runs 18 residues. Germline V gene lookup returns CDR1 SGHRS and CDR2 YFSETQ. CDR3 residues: CASSLASGRGAGRTEAFF. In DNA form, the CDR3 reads TGCGCCAGCAGCTTGGCCTCCGGGAGGGGGGCAGGGCGGACTGAAGCTTTCTTT.

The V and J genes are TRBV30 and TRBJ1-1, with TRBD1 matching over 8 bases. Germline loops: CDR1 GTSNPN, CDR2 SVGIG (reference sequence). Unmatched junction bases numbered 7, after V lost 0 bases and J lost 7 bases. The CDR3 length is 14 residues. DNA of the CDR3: TGTGCCTGGAGTGTATTGACAGGGGTTGGTGAAGCTTTCTTT. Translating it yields CAWSVLTGVGEAFF.

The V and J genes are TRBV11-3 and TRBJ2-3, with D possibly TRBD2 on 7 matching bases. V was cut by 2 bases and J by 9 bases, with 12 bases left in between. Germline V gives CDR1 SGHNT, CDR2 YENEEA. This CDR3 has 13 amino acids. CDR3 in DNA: TGTGCCAGCAGCTTAACACGGGGGGCCACGCAGTATTTT. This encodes CASSLTRGATQYF. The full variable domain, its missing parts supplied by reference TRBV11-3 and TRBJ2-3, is EAGVVQSPRYKIIEKKQPVAFWCNPISGHNTLYWYLQNLGQGPELLIRYENEEAVDDSQLPKDRFSAERLKGVDSTLKIQPAELGDSAVYLCASSLTRGATQYFGPGTRLTVL.

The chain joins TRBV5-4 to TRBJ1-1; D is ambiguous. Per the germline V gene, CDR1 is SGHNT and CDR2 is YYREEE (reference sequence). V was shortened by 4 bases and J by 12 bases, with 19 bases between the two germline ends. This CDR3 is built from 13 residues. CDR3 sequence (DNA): TGTGCCAGCAGCCTCACGAGGAGTGGAAGCACTTTCTTT. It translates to CASSLTRSGSTFF.

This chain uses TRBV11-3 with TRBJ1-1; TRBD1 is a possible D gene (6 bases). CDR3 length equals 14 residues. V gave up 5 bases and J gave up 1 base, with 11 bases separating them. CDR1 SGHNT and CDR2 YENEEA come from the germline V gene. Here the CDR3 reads CASSQTRGNTEAFF. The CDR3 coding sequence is TGTGCCAGCAGCCAAACCAGGGGGAACACTGAAGCTTTCTTT.

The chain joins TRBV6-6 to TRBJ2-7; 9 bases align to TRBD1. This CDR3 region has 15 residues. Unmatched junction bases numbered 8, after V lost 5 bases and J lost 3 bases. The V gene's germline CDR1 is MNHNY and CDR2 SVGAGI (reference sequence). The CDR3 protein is CASSRDREGGYEQYF. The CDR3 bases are TGTGCCAGCAGTAGGGACAGGGAGGGCGGCTACGAGCAGTACTTC.

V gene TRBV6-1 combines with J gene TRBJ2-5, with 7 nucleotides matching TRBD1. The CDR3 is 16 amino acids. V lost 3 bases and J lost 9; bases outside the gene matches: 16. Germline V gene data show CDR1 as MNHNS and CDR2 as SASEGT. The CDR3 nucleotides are TGTGCCAGCAGTGATATGGACAGGTCCAAGGGTCGGGCCCAGTACTTC. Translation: CASSDMDRSKGRAQYF.

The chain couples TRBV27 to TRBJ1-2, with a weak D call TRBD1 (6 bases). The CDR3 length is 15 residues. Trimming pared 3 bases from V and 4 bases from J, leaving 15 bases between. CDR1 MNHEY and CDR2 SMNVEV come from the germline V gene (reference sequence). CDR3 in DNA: TGTGCCAGCAGTTTCCTTAAACAGGGCGGCTATGGCTACACCTTC. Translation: CASSFLKQGGYGYTF.

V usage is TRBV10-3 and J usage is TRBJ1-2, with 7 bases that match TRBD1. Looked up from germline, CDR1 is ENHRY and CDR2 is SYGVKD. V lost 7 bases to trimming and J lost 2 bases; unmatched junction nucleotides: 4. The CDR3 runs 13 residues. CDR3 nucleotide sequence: TGTGCCATCACCCCGGGACAGAACTATGGCTACACCTTC. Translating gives CAITPGQNYGYTF.

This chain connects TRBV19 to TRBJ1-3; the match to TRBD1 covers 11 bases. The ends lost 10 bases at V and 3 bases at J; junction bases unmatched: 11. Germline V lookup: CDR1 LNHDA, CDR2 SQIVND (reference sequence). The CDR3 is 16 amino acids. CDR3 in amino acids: CAILRTGGFFGNTIYF. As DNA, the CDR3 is TGTGCCATTCTCAGGACAGGGGGCTTTTTTGGAAACACCATATATTTT.

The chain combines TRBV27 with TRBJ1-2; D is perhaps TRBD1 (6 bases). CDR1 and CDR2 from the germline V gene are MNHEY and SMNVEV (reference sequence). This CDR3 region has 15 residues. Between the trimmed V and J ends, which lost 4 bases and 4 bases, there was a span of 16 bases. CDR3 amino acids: CASSSGTQGIYGYTF. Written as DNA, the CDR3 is TGTGCCAGCAGTTCCGGGACCCAGGGGATCTATGGCTACACCTTC.

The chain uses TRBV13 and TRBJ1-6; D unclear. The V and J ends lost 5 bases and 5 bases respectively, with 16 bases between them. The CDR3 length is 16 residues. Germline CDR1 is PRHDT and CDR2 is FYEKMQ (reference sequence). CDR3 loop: CASSRRPGWNNSPLHF. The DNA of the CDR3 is TGTGCCAGCAGCCGCCGGCCCGGGTGGAATAATTCACCCCTCCACTTT.

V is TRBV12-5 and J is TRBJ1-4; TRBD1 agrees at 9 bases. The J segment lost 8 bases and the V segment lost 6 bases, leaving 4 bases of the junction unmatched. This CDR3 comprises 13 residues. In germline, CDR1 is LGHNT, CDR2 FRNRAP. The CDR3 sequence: CASGSDRGEKLFF. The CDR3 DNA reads TGTGCTAGTGGCTCTGACAGGGGGGAAAAACTGTTTTTT.

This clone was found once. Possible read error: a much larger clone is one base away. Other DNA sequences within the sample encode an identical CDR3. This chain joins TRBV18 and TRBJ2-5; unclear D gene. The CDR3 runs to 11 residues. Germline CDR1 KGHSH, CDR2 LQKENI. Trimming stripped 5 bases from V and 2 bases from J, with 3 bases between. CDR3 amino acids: CASSSQETQYF. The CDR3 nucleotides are TGTGCCAGCTCATCGCAAGAGACCCAGTACTTC.